This T cell receptor (beta chain) was recovered during a study of cytomegalovirus exposure and HLA in healthy donors. Study-level background: Roughly 80 million unique TCRs from HLA-typed donors were held in an early data release.

Use of 60 Vbeta and 13 Jbeta primers characterized the PCR. Sequenced by immunoSEQ multiplex PCR; TCRdb stores in-frame clones only, minus some. This repertoire shows some 95,000 clones, 75% to 85% found once; its top ten account for approximately 5%. The CDR3 length is 14 residues. V was pared by 2 bases and J by 4 bases, with 10 bases between. The germline CDR1 and CDR2 sequences are SGHKS and YYEKEE (reference sequence). This clone has more than one count but fewer than ten. The specimen was PBMCs. The chain links TRBV5-5 to TRBJ1-5, with a possible D match to TRBD1 (6 bases). The TCR sequence derives from a woman aged 40 to 55 in good health and CMV-seronegative. CDR3: CASSFVDSNQPQHF. CDR3 coding DNA: TGTGCCAGCAGCTTCGTGGACAGTAATCAGCCCCAGCATTTT.